This T cell receptor (beta chain) was sequenced during a study of T cells after somatic rescue of genetic block. The germline V gene has CDR1 DFQATT and CDR2 SNEGSKA (reference sequence). The CDR3 is made up of 11 amino acids. V shed 3 bases and J shed 2 bases, with 2 bases lying between them. The table lists this clone with a count of one. Here immunoSEQ multiplex PCR was the method, and the copy in TCRdb shows in-frame clones only, minus some. Of approximately 10,000 clones in the sample, around four fifths were seen once. The sequence was collected from a boy under 18. The rearrangement uses TRBV20-1 and TRBJ1-3; D is ambiguous. The specimen sequenced was peripheral blood mononuclear cells (PBMCs). The CDR3 DNA reads TGCAGTGCTAGTACTGGAAACACCATATATTTT. This sequence encodes CSASTGNTIYF.